The clone carrying this T cell receptor beta chain is a singleton in its sample. The V gene end was trimmed by 6 bases and the J gene end by 1 base; junction bases not matched to a gene: 10. The CDR3 runs 16 residues. Germline V gene data show CDR1 as LNHDA and CDR2 as SQIVND (reference sequence). This entry is derived from a study of T cells in Graves' hyperthyroidism and ophthalmopathy. RNA transcripts yielded amplified TCR beta CDR3 regions. The HTBI set primed first-round TCR CDR3 RT-PCR. TCRdb reprocessed the multiplex PCR reads via MiXCR and lists one record per CDR3 protein. The data show around 600,000 distinct CDR3 sequences, approximately 14% seen once. The study left out patients who had uncontrolled infection, other autoimmune disease, pregnancy or lactation.

The TCR originated in a woman between 45 and 65 years old with Graves' ophthalmopathy. Material: blood. V is TRBV19 and J is TRBJ2-7, with 9 bases identical to TRBD1. The CDR3 nucleotides read TGTGCCAGTAGCTTGCCCGGGACAGGGACTTCCTACGAGCAGTACTTC. It encodes CASSLPGTGTSYEQYF.